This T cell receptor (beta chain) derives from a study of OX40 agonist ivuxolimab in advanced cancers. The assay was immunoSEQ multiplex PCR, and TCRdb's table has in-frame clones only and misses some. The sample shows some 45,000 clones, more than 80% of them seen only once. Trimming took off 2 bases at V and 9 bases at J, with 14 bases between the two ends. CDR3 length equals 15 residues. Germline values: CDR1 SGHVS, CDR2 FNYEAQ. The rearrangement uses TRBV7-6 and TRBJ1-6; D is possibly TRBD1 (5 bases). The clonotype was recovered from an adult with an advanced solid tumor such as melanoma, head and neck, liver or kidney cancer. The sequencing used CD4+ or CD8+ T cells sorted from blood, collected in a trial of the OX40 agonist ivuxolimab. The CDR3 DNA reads TGTGCCAGCAGCTTACAGGGAAGGGAAGGTTCACCCCTCCACTTT. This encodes CASSLQGREGSPLHF. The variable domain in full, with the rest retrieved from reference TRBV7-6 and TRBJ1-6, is GAGVSQSPRYKVTKRGQDVALRCDPISGHVSLYWYRQALGQGPEFLTYFNYEAQQDKSGLPNDRFSAERPEGSISTLTIQRTEQRDSAMYRCASSLQGREGSPLHFGNGTRLTVT.